The 10 T cell receptor beta chains below all came from one sample that was sequenced in a study of blood T cells in healthy people across ages. Through a sample-barcoded 5' primer and a J-beta primer mix, a second PCR was run for 7 to 11 cycles. TCRdb re-derived calls from the 5' RACE reads in MiXCR, one entry per CDR3 protein. Here the sample spans hundreds of thousands of distinct CDR3 sequences, over 45% being singletons. Sequences were obtained from blood. These TCRs come from a man aged 55 to 70 in good health.

The CDR3 nucleotides read TGTGCCAGCAGCCAACAGGGCCCGGGCAATCAGCCCCAGCATTTT. Translation gives CASSQQGPGNQPQHF. The chain combines TRBV3-1 with TRBJ1-5; D is possibly TRBD1 (5 bases). The ends were cut back, 2 bases at V and 2 bases at J, with 10 bases in the middle. The CDR3 extends over 15 amino acids. The germline V gene has CDR1 LGHDT and CDR2 YNNKEL (reference sequence).

This clonotype turned up a few times. The rearrangement uses TRBV11-2 and TRBJ2-7, with D possibly TRBD1 on 6 matching bases. CDR3 length: 16 amino acids. The germline V gene has CDR1 SGHAT and CDR2 FQNNGV. V lost 1 base to trimming and J lost 2 bases, with 15 bases between them. The CDR3 bases are TGTGCCAGCAGCTTAGTGGGACACGGATTTGCCTACGAGCAGTACTTC. Its translation: CASSLVGHGFAYEQYF.

The chain recombines TRBV10-3 with TRBJ2-1; D may be TRBD2 (5 bases). The closer fit of TRBJ2-7 to the DNA end suggests the J call may be wrong. The CDR3 sequence is 14 residues long. Germline CDR1 ENHRY, CDR2 SYGVKD. The CDR3 reads CAISEASRYNEQYF. The CDR3 DNA reads TGTGCCATCAGTGAGGCTAGCCGTTACAATGAGCAGTACTTC.

The chain combines TRBV18 with TRBJ2-2; D is unresolved. Germline values: CDR1 KGHSH, CDR2 LQKENI. V was shortened by 3 bases and J by 3 bases, with 14 bases between the two germline ends. There are 16 residues in the CDR3. CDR3: CASSPPSVTYTGELFF. CDR3 sequence (DNA): TGTGCCAGCTCACCTCCCAGCGTGACTTACACCGGGGAGCTGTTTTTT.

V and J are TRBV28 and TRBJ2-1, with D perhaps TRBD1 or TRBD2 (6 bases each). V lost 8 bases and J 5 bases, leaving 16 bases between the germline ends. The CDR3 is 14 residues long. Germline V CDR1 and CDR2: MDHEN, SYDVKM. The CDR3 region is CASEGGPGNNEQFF. CDR3 nucleotide sequence: TGTGCCAGCGAAGGGGGGCCAGGTAACAATGAGCAGTTCTTC. Supplemented by reference TRBV28 and TRBJ2-1, the full variable domain reads DVKVTQSSRYLVKRTGEKVFLECVQDMDHENMFWYRQDPGLGLRLIYFSYDVKMKEKGDIPEGYSVSREKKERFSLILESASTNQTSMYLCASEGGPGNNEQFFGPGTRLTVL.

The gene calls are TRBV6-4 and TRBJ2-1; a possible D gene is TRBD2 (6 bases). Germline CDR1 reads MRHNA; CDR2 reads SNTAGT. V shed 5 bases and J shed 8 bases, with 16 bases lying between them. The CDR3 extends over 14 amino acids. The CDR3 loop reads CASSPRAGMDEQFF. The DNA for the CDR3 is TGTGCCAGCAGTCCTCGAGCGGGCATGGATGAGCAGTTCTTC.

This clonotype appeared a single time. The V and J genes are TRBV7-9 and TRBJ1-2, with 8 bases aligning to TRBD1. The CDR3 covers 17 residues. J was trimmed by 4 bases and V by 1 base; bases with no gene match: 11. Germline values: CDR1 SEHNR, CDR2 FQNEAQ (reference sequence). CDR3 residues: CASSLVGQGRPIYGYTF. The CDR3 DNA sequence: TGTGCCAGCAGCTTAGTAGGACAGGGTCGTCCTATCTATGGCTACACCTTC.

A few counts support this clonotype. The chain combines TRBV28 with TRBJ2-7; 9 bases line up with TRBD2. The CDR3 runs to 16 residues. V lost 5 bases and J lost 3; bases outside the gene matches: 11. Germline CDR1 and CDR2: MDHEN and SYDVKM. CDR3: CASSGAKLLAGYEQYF. The CDR3 DNA reads as TGTGCCAGCAGTGGAGCCAAATTACTAGCGGGCTACGAGCAGTACTTC. The full variable domain, its missing parts supplied by reference TRBV28 and TRBJ2-7, is DVKVTQSSRYLVKRTGEKVFLECVQDMDHENMFWYRQDPGLGLRLIYFSYDVKMKEKGDIPEGYSVSREKKERFSLILESASTNQTSMYLCASSGAKLLAGYEQYFGPGTRLTVT.

This clonotype was picked up many times. The J gene is TRBJ1-5, the V gene TRBV29-1; D not certain. The CDR3 runs to 12 residues. Deletions cut 0 bases from V and 6 bases from J, with 6 bases between. Germline lookup yields CDR1 SQVTM and CDR2 ANQGSEA. This chain's CDR3 is CSVEDRGQPQHF. The CDR3 coding sequence is TGCAGCGTTGAAGATCGGGGTCAGCCCCAGCATTTT. Together with reference TRBV29-1 and TRBJ1-5, the CDR3 gives the full variable domain: SAVISQKPSRDICQRGTSLTIQCQVDSQVTMMFWYRQQPGQSLTLIATANQGSEATYESGFVIDKFPISRPNLTFSTLTVSNMSPEDSSIYLCSVEDRGQPQHFGDGTRLSIL.

The rearrangement uses TRBV25-1 and TRBJ2-5; 13 nucleotides match TRBD2. The DNA matches TRBJ2-7 better at its end, which makes the J call doubtful. In germline, CDR1 is MGHDK, CDR2 SYGVNS. The CDR3 contains 15 residues. DNA for the CDR3: TGTGCCAGCAAACAGGGACTAGCGGGGCACAACGAGCAGTACTTC. Translation: CASKQGLAGHNEQYF.